This T cell receptor beta chain stems from a study of T cells in women clearing cervical HPV infection (dated by TCRdb to 2016 to 2019). A note on the overall study: The cases were 20 to 25 women with histologically confirmed HPV16-related CIN3 or worse, and 2 of those women had invasive cancers. Controls were more than 20 women whose single incident HPV16 infection cleared within 12 months without precancer or cancer developing. Case blood was taken at the visit when the lesion was first identified, whereas control blood was taken when infection was no longer detected. Among cases, blood sampling came a median of about 150 days after lesion detection, with an interquartile range of about 85 to 230 days. Since only a few of the women had HLA typing available, the possibility that HLA type was acting as a confounder could not be ruled out. The exploratory proof-of-principle case-control study was nested within the Guanacaste HPV Natural History Study in Costa Rica and compared TCR repertoires across cervical HPV16 outcomes. Cases and controls were matched on age within five years and on year of sample collection. A median age of nearly 35 years was observed in cases versus under 40 in controls, and no significant differences in baseline characteristics were found. In the parent cohort, 10,049 women aged 18 or older were enrolled in Guanacaste, Costa Rica, during 1993 to 1994 and were followed for six to seven years. As quality controls, five blinded duplicates were added to each group, bringing the total to about 60 samples made up of 50 participants and 10 replicates. Broader findings and caveats from the paper: By combining richness with V gene abundances, random forest classifiers separated cases from controls with an estimated AUC of around 0.8. TRBV6-7 relative abundance was lower in cases than in controls (roughly 0.11% versus 0.16%; Bonferroni P = 0.0008). Because T-cell numbers per sample were unknown, differences in richness could reflect varying T-cell content rather than repertoire biology. Whether associations preceded infection or resulted from infection could not be shown with the cross-sectional design, and effector/memory subsets and HPV-specific T cells were not isolated. Across sequencing depths, CIN3+ cases showed significantly higher TCR repertoire richness than controls, but evenness did not differ between the groups.

Using the immunoSEQ assay, multiplex PCR amplified TCR beta CDR3 regions from an average of approximately 1,200 ng of genomic DNA per sample. Primer bias was corrected in the assay by using a complete synthetic TCR repertoire to establish an amplification baseline. Amplicons were sequenced on the Illumina platform. Under the source paper's analysis protocol: Error correction of the sequences involved clustering with frequency ratios plus a modified nearest-neighbor algorithm, after which the sequences were analyzed in the immunoSEQ Analyzer using IMGT gene definitions. At each rarefaction depth, TCR richness and evenness were averaged across 20 rarefaction repeats, and samples with fewer sequences than that depth were excluded. V, D and J gene relative abundances were compared between groups with Wilcoxon rank sum tests, applying FDR correction. For the blinded duplicates, the intraclass correlation was roughly 96% for TCR richness and averaged 76.4% across around 66 gene segments. Sourced from immuneACCESS, this table was stored by TCRdb with only in-frame sequences that have V and J called. A share of the clones is absent; for the studies checked, an unresolved V gene accounts for under half, and the remainder has no known explanation. V and J calls and clone size follow that table, whereas D and trimming were derived from the DNA. In this sample's table one finds roughly 48,000 clones. The ten largest clones represent around 1.6% of the sample.

For this clone: Its antigen specificity is not known. The CDR3 is cut off 3 residues early in the read; its end comes from the germline J gene.

V is pared back by 3 bases and J by 6 bases, with 11 bases lying between the germline termini. Spanning cysteine to phenylalanine, the CDR3 consists of 12 amino acids. Part of the CDR3 DNA is given, 27 bases translated from base 1. From the germline V gene (reference sequence), CDR1 is GTSNPN and CDR2 is SVGIG. Every participant had a single incident cervical HPV16 infection, and women with prevalent HPV16 infections were excluded. Cervical HPV DNA was detected by MY09/MY11 PCR, and genotyping was performed by dot-blot hybridization. Fifteen mL of heparinized blood were centrifuged, and the buffy coat was split into aliquots, frozen at -30 degrees C, and then kept at -80 degrees C. QIAGEN kits were used to extract genomic DNA from buffy coat specimens.

The specimen sequenced was blood buffy coat. This TCR derives from a woman aged 18 to 75 with a cervical HPV16 infection that either progressed to CIN3+ or cleared (not recorded which). The receptor chain draws on TRBV30 and TRBJ1-1, with the D gene too uncertain to name. Incomplete CDR3 DNA: TGTGCCTGGAGGAAGGTCCGGGCTGAA. This codes for CAWRKVRAE. The CDR3 in its entirety is CAWRKVRAEAFF.